This T cell receptor beta chain was found in a study of shared clonotypes between healthy human individuals. About the study: Each donor contributed plates that comprised three CD4 naive, three CD4 memory, two CD8 naive and one CD8 memory. Study-wide results and limits: Non-shared clonotypes displayed generation probabilities falling below those of clonotypes present in all four donors.

The authors divided CD4+ cells into CD45RA+ naive and CD45RA-negative memory subsets. This clone has just one count. Its specificity is not known. The test was conducted at deep level. Using immunoSEQ multiplex PCR, the repertoire was profiled, and TCRdb retains in-frame clones only, with some absent. Of millions of clones in the sample, about 95% were seen once. The receptor was isolated from a man aged 18 to 29 in good health. Sample: naive CD4+ T cells sorted from blood. Subset meaning: CD45RA+ positively selected.

Here the CDR3 reads CASGLVPGYNEQFF. The DNA for the CDR3 is TGTGCTAGTGGTTTGGTACCGGGATACAATGAGCAGTTCTTC. The V call is TRBV12-5, the J call TRBJ2-1; tentatively, D is TRBD2 (5 bases). The V end was cut by 0 bases, the J end by 4 bases, with 7 bases between. CDR1 and CDR2 from the germline V gene are LGHNT and FRNRAP. This CDR3 contains 14 residues.